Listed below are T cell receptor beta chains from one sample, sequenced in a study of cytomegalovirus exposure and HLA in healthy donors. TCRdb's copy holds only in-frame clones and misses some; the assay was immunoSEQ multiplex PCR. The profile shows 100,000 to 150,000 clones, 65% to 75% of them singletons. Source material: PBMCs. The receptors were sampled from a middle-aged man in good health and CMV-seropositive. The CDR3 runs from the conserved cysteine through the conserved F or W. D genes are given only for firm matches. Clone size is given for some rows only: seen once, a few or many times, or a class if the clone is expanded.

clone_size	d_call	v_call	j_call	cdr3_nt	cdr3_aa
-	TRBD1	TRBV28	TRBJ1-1	TGTGCCAGCAGCCCCGGGACAGGGAACACTGAAGCTTTCTTT	CASSPGTGNTEAFF
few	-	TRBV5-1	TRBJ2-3	TGCGCCAGCAGCTTGGCTCCTCGGGGAGATACGCAGTATTTT	CASSLAPRGDTQYF
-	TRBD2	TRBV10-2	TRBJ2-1	TGCGCCAGCAGCAGAGCGGGAAGTAACCACGATGAGCAGTTCTTC	CASSRAGSNHDEQFF
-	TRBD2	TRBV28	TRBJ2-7	TGTGCCAGCAGCCTTACGGGGGGCTCCTACGAGCAGTACTTC	CASSLTGGSYEQYF
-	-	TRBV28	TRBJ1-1	TGTGCCAGCAAGCTGAACACTGAAGCTTTCTTT	CASKLNTEAFF
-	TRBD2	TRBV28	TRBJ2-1	TGTGCCAGCAGTCCCTTGGCGGGAGGGGGTCCATACAATGAGCAGTTCTTC	CASSPLAGGGPYNEQFF
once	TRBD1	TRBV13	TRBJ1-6	TGTGCCAGCAGCTCCAGACAGGGGCCTAATTCACCCCTCCACTTT	CASSSRQGPNSPLHF
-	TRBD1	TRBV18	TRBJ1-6	TGTGCCAGCTCACCAGGAGGGGGCAGGTCACCCCTCCACTTT	CASSPGGGRSPLHF
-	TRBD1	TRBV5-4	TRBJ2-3	TGTGCCAGCAGCAAACCGGGACAGCAGCTGGATACGCAGTATTTT	CASSKPGQQLDTQYF
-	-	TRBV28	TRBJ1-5	TGTGCCAGCAGTTTCGGCAGGGATAATCAGCCCCAGCATTTT	CASSFGRDNQPQHF
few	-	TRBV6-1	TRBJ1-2	TGTGCCAGCAGTGTTTCTGTGGCGGGGAGCTATGGCTACACCTTC	CASSVSVAGSYGYTF
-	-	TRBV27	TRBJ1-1	TGTGCCAGCAGTTCCTATACAGGGCAGAGCACTGAAGCTTTCTTT	CASSSYTGQSTEAFF
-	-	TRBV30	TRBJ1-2	TGTGCCTGGAGTGTGGAGAACTATGGCTACACCTTC	CAWSVENYGYTF
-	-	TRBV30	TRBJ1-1	TGTGCCTGGAAAAGGAGGAACACTGAAGCTTTCTTT	CAWKRRNTEAFF
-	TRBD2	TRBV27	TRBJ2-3	TGTGCCAGTGGGGCGGGGGGCTGGGCAGATACGCAGTATTTT	CASGAGGWADTQYF
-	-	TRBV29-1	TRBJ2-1	TGCAGCTCAATTGGGGGGTCCTACAATGAGCAGTTCTTC	CSSIGGSYNEQFF
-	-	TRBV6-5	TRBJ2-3	TGTGCCAGCATAAGCTCCACAGATACGCAGTATTTT	CASISSTDTQYF
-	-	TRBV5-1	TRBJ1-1	TGCGCCAGCAGCTTTGGACAGTTGAACACTGAAGCTTTCTTT	CASSFGQLNTEAFF
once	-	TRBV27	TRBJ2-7	TGTGCCAGCAGTTTATCGCCACCCGGGTTTTACGAGCAGTACTTC	CASSLSPPGFYEQYF
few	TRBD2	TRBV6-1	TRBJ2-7	TGTGCCAGCAGTGAGGCTAGCGGGCCCCTCGAGCAGTACTTC	CASSEASGPLEQYF
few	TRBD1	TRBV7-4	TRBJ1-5	TGTGCCAGCAGCCGAGAAGGACAGGGGATCAATCAGCCCCAGCATTTT	CASSREGQGINQPQHF
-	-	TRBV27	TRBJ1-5	TGTGCCAGCGGGGAGGGGCCGAATCAGCCCCAGCATTTT	CASGEGPNQPQHF
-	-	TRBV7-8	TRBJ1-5	TGTGCCAGCAGCTTGTCCTGGGGGGAGCAGCAGCCCCAGCATTTT	CASSLSWGEQQPQHF
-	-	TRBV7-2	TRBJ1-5	TGTGCCAGCAGCGCTACCCAGGGTAGCAATCAGCCCCAGCATTTT	CASSATQGSNQPQHF
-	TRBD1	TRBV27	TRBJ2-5	TGTGCCAGCAGTCCTTGGGGGACAGGGGTTGAGCAGTACTTC	CASSPWGTGVEQYF
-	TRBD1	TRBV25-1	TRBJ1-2	TGTGCCAGCAGTTTGGACAGGACGGGCAGTGGCTACACCTTC	CASSLDRTGSGYTF
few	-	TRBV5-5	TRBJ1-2	TGTGCCAGCAGCTTGGAGGGACACCCGAGGGACGGCTACACCTTC	CASSLEGHPRDGYTF
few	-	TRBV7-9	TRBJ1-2	TGTGCCAGCAGCCCGGAGCGGGGCAGGGCCCATGGCTACACCTTC	CASSPERGRAHGYTF
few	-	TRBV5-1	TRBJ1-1	TGCGCCAGCAGCTCTAACACTGAAGCTTTCTTT	CASSSNTEAFF
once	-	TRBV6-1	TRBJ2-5	TGTGCCAGCAGTGACAGAATTCTAGAGACCCAGTACTTC	CASSDRILETQYF
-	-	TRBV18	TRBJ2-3	TGTGCCAGCTCACCCCTCGAAGGAGGGAGCGGGGATACGCAGTATTTT	CASSPLEGGSGDTQYF
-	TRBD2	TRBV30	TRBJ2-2	TGTGCCTGGAGTGTAAGGCTTGCTGGGACTAGCGGGAGAAAGACCGGGGAGCTGTTTTTT	CAWSVRLAGTSGRKTGELFF
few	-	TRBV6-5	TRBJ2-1	TGTGCCAGCAGTTACTCAGGACAGTCCGATGAGCAGTTCTTC	CASSYSGQSDEQFF
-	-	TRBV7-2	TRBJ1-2	TGTGCCAGCAGCCCACCAGGGGTGGGGTATGGCTACACCTTC	CASSPPGVGYGYTF
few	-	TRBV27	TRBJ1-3	TGTGCCAGCAGTGCCGTTCCCTATAGCTCTGGAAACACCATATATTTT	CASSAVPYSSGNTIYF